This entry lists 20 T cell receptor beta chains sequenced from one sample in a study of cytomegalovirus exposure and HLA in healthy donors. The primer mix had 60 Vbeta and 13 Jbeta primers. Measured with immunoSEQ multiplex PCR; TCRdb has only the in-frame clones, and not every one. Of some 62,000 clones listed, approximately 87% are singletons. The sequenced sample consisted of PBMCs. Receptors were obtained from a man aged 18 to 30 in good health and CMV-seronegative.

This chain joins TRBV7-9 and TRBJ2-7; 9 nucleotides match TRBD1. This CDR3 spans 14 amino acids. CDR1 SEHNR and CDR2 FQNEAQ come from the germline V gene (reference sequence). V lost 5 bases to trimming and J lost 3 bases; unmatched junction nucleotides: 5. The DNA of the CDR3 is TGTGCCAGCAGCGCGGGACAGGGCGTCTACGAGCAGTACTTC. Its protein is CASSAGQGVYEQYF.

The gene calls are TRBV11-2 and TRBJ1-6, with 9 bases lining up with TRBD1. The length of the CDR3 is 14 residues. The V segment lost 6 bases and the J segment 9 bases; nucleotides outside the gene matches: 6. CDR1 SGHAT and CDR2 FQNNGV come from the germline V gene. The CDR3 sequence is CASSLGQGSSPLHF. The CDR3 bases are TGTGCCAGCAGTCTGGGACAGGGTAGTTCACCCCTCCACTTT.

V usage is TRBV5-1 and J usage is TRBJ2-7; 11 bases line up with TRBD1. From germline, CDR1 is SGHRS and CDR2 YFSETQ. The CDR3 loop spans 14 amino acids. The junction had 5 bases not matched to a gene; V was cut back by 4 bases and J by 5 bases. For the CDR3, the DNA is TGCGCCAGCAGCACAGGACAGGGGGCCCACGAGCAGTACTTC. Amino acids: CASSTGQGAHEQYF.

The chain joins TRBV2 to TRBJ1-6; TRBD1 might be the D (6 bases). V was cut by 5 bases and J by 5 bases, with 13 bases left in between. Germline V gene lookup returns CDR1 SNHLY and CDR2 FYNNEI. The length of the CDR3 is 15 residues. In DNA, the CDR3 is TGTGCCAGCAGTATACGGACAGTCGATAATTCACCCCTCCACTTT. Its translation: CASSIRTVDNSPLHF.

This chain links TRBV19 with TRBJ2-7; 9 bases agree with TRBD2. Trimming cost V 5 bases and J 0 bases; bases outside gene matches: 8. CDR1 LNHDA and CDR2 SQIVND come from the germline V gene (reference sequence). The CDR3 contains 16 residues. DNA of the CDR3: TGTGCCAGTAGTTCCACTTCGCGGGGGGGCTCCTACGAGCAGTACTTC. Residues: CASSSTSRGGSYEQYF. Full variable domain (outside the CDR3, taken from reference TRBV19 and TRBJ2-7): DGGITQSPKYLFRKEGQNVTLSCEQNLNHDAMYWYRQDPGQGLRLIYYSQIVNDFQKGDIAEGYSVSREKKESFPLTVTSAQKNPTAFYLCASSSTSRGGSYEQYFGPGTRLTVT.

V is TRBV30 and J is TRBJ1-6; 8 nucleotides align to TRBD1. The germline gives CDR1 GTSNPN, CDR2 SVGIG (reference sequence). The CDR3 totals 13 residues. The CDR3 DNA sequence: TGTGCTACCGGGACAGGAGGCAATTCACCCCTCCACTTT. It is translated as CATGTGGNSPLHF. Filled out from reference TRBV30 and TRBJ1-6, the complete variable domain reads SQTIHQWPATLVQPVGSPLSLECTVEGTSNPNLYWYRQAAGRGLQLLFYSVGIGQISSEVPQNLSASRPQDRQFILSSKKLLLSDSGFYLCATGTGGNSPLHFGNGTRLTVT.

The chain joins TRBV7-3 to TRBJ2-1; no firm D call. Germline-derived CDR1 and CDR2 are SGHTA and FQGTGA. The CDR3 runs to 13 residues. Trimming removed 6 bases at V and 5 bases at J, with 11 bases between. The CDR3 DNA follows: TGTGCCAGCAGGCTCGACACAAACAATGAGCAGTTCTTC. As protein: CASRLDTNNEQFF.

The rearrangement links TRBV28 to TRBJ2-7; D ambiguous. The CDR3 has 15 amino acids. The germline V gene encodes CDR1 MDHEN and CDR2 SYDVKM. V was clipped by 5 bases and J by 4 bases, with 18 bases between them. CDR3 sequence (DNA): TGTGCCAGCAGTGGATTTAGCCGGCCCGGATACGAGCAGTACTTC. Amino acids: CASSGFSRPGYEQYF.

V is TRBV18 and J is TRBJ2-2; 8 bases line up with TRBD2. CDR1 is KGHSH, CDR2 LQKENI, per germline. With V trimmed by 6 bases and J by 5 bases, 5 bases remained unmatched. CDR3 length: 14 residues. DNA of the CDR3: TGTGCCAGCTCTTCGGGAGGGGGAACCGGGGAGCTGTTTTTT. Translated: CASSSGGGTGELFF.

This rearrangement joins TRBV7-2 to TRBJ1-4, with 7 bases lining up with TRBD1. The germline V gene has CDR1 SGHTA and CDR2 FQGNSA. The CDR3 contains 16 residues. V lost 5 bases and J lost 7; bases outside the gene matches: 13. DNA for the CDR3: TGTGCCAGCAGCCAATATCCCGGGACAGTAAGTGAAAAACTGTTTTTT. It yields the protein CASSQYPGTVSEKLFF.

This sequence joins TRBV4-1 and TRBJ2-2; 7 bases are a match to TRBD1. Germline V lookup: CDR1 MGHRA, CDR2 YSYEKL. This CDR3 region has 17 residues. With 4 bases clipped from V and 1 base from J, the junction kept 9 bases outside the gene matches. The CDR3 coding sequence is TGCGCCAGCAGCCCCCTGTCCGGGACAGAGAACACCGGGGAGCTGTTTTTT. The encoded protein is CASSPLSGTENTGELFF.

The chain couples TRBV4-1 to TRBJ2-5; 12 positions agree with TRBD1. With the DNA end fitting TRBJ2-7 better, the J assignment may be wrong. The CDR3 spans 15 residues. The germline V gene encodes CDR1 MGHRA and CDR2 YSYEKL. CDR3 nucleotide sequence: TGCGCCAGCAGCCAGTGGGACAGGGGGCCGGGCGAGCAGTACTTC. This encodes CASSQWDRGPGEQYF.

DNA of the CDR3: TGTGCCAGCGCTAGACAAGAGACCCAGTACTTC. Translation gives CASARQETQYF. The V call is TRBV2, the J call TRBJ2-5; no firm D call. This CDR3 has 11 amino acids. CDR1 is SNHLY and CDR2 is FYNNEI in the germline V gene. Trimming cost V 8 bases and J 2 bases, with 6 bases left between them.

The CDR3 bases are TGTGCCAGCAGCCCCCGGGGGGGATCAAGCTACAATGAGCAGTTCTTC. Translated: CASSPRGGSSYNEQFF. The chain links TRBV13 to TRBJ2-1; 8 bases align to TRBD2. Unmatched junction bases numbered 9, after V lost 5 bases and J lost 3 bases. Per the germline V gene, CDR1 is PRHDT and CDR2 is FYEKMQ (reference sequence). CDR3 length: 16 amino acids.

CDR3 DNA: TGTGCCATCAGTGATGGGCCGCCCAATGAGCAGTTCTTC. Encoded protein: CAISDGPPNEQFF. This rearrangement joins TRBV10-3 to TRBJ2-1; no reliable D call. Trimming stripped 3 bases from V and 6 bases from J, with 9 bases between. Germline CDR1 ENHRY, CDR2 SYGVKD. This CDR3 has 13 amino acids.

The gene calls are TRBV10-1 and TRBJ2-2; D gene uncertain. Trimming left V 6 bases short and J 6 bases short, with 11 bases between. The CDR3 contains 13 residues. Germline-derived CDR1 and CDR2 are WNHNN and SYGVQD (reference sequence). The CDR3 nucleotides read TGCGCCAGCAGGGCCGCAAGCGCCGGGGAGCTGTTTTTT. This codes for CASRAASAGELFF.

This clone was detected a few times. This chain connects TRBV5-5 to TRBJ1-1; D is ambiguous. Germline V lookup: CDR1 SGHKS, CDR2 YYEKEE (reference sequence). This CDR3 is built from 14 residues. V was pared by 0 bases and J by 5 bases, with 11 bases between. The CDR3 DNA follows: TGTGCCAGCAGCTTGGGGCGGGGAAATACTGAAGCTTTCTTT. Translated, it gives CASSLGRGNTEAFF.

The chain is built from TRBV6-1 and TRBJ2-2, with D possibly TRBD1 on 6 matching bases. The CDR3 contains 16 residues. Trimming pared 3 bases from V and 0 bases from J, leaving 11 bases between. Germline values: CDR1 MNHNS, CDR2 SASEGT. In DNA form, the CDR3 reads TGTGCCAGCAGTGACAGGGGACGAGCGAACACCGGGGAGCTGTTTTTT. This gives the protein CASSDRGRANTGELFF.

The V call is TRBV5-6, the J call TRBJ2-1; a possible D gene is TRBD1 (5 bases). The V and J ends lost 2 bases and 2 bases respectively, with 11 bases between them. The CDR3 covers 15 residues. From germline, CDR1 is SGHDT and CDR2 YYEEEE. The CDR3 region is CASSFDGRAYNEQFF. As DNA, the CDR3 is TGTGCCAGCAGCTTCGACGGCAGGGCCTACAATGAGCAGTTCTTC. Supplemented by reference TRBV5-6 and TRBJ2-1, the full variable domain reads DAGVTQSPTHLIKTRGQQVTLRCSPKSGHDTVSWYQQALGQGPQFIFQYYEEEERQRGNFPDRFSGHQFPNYSSELNVNALLLGDSALYLCASSFDGRAYNEQFFGPGTRLTVL.

The chain couples TRBV28 to TRBJ2-7; 8 bases fit TRBD1. CDR1 MDHEN and CDR2 SYDVKM come from the germline V gene. The trim removed 5 bases at V and 3 bases at J, leaving 6 bases unmatched. CDR3 length: 14 residues. CDR3: CASSAGTGGYEQYF. The CDR3 DNA reads as TGTGCCAGCAGTGCCGGAACAGGGGGCTACGAGCAGTACTTC.